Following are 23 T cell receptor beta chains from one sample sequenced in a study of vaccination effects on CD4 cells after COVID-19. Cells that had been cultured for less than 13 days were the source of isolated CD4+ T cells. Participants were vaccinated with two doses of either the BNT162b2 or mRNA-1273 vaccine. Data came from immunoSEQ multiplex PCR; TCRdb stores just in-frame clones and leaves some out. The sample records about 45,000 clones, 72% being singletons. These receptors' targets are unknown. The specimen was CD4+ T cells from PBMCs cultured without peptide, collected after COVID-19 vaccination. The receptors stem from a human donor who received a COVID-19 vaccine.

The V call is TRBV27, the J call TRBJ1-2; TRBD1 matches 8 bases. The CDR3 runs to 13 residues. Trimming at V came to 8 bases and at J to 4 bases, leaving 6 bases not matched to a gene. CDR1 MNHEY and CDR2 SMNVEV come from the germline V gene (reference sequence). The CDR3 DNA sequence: TGTGCCAGCCGCCAGACAGGGGCCTATGGCTACACCTTC. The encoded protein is CASRQTGAYGYTF.

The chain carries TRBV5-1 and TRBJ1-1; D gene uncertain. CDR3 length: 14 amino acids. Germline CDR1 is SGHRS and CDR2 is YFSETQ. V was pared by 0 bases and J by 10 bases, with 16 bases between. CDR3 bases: TGCGCCAGCAGCTTGGGGGGTCATGGGGAACGAGCTTTCTTT. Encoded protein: CASSLGGHGERAFF.

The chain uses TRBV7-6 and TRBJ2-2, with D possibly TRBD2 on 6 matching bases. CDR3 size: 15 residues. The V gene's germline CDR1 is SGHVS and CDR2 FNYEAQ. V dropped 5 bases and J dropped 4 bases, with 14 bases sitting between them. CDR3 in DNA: TGTGCCAGCAGCCCGGGTCAGGGAGGCACCGGGGAGCTGTTTTTT. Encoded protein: CASSPGQGGTGELFF.

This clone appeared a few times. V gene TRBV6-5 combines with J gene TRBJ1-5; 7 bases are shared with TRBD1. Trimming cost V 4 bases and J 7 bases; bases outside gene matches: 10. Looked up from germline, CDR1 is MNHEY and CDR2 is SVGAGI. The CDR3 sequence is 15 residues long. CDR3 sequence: CASSSYGQVRQPQHF. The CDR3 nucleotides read TGTGCCAGCAGTTCCTACGGACAGGTCCGGCAGCCCCAGCATTTT.

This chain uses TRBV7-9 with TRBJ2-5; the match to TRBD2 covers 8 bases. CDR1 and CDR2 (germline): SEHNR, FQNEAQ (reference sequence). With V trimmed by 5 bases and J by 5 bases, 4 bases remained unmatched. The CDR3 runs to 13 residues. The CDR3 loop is CASSPGGAETQYF. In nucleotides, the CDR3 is TGTGCCAGCAGCCCCGGGGGGGCCGAGACCCAGTACTTC.

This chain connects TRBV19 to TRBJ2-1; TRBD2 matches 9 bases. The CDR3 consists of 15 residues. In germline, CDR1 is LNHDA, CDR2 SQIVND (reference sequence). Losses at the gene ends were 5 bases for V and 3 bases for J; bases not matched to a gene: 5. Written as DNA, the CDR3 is TGTGCCAGTAGTGTTAGCGGGAGCTTCTACAATGAGCAGTTCTTC. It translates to CASSVSGSFYNEQFF.

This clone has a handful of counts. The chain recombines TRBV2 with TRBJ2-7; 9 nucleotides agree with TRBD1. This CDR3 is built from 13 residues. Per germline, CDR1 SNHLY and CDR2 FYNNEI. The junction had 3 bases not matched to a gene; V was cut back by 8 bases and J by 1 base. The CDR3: CASGGQGSYEQYF. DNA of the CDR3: TGTGCCAGCGGGGGACAGGGATCCTACGAGCAGTACTTC.

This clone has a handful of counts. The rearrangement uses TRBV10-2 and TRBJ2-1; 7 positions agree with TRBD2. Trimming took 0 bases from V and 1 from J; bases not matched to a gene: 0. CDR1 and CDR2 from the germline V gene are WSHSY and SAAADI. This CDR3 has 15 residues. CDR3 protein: CASSESGGSYNEQFF. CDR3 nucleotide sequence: TGCGCCAGCAGTGAGTCGGGGGGGTCCTACAATGAGCAGTTCTTC.

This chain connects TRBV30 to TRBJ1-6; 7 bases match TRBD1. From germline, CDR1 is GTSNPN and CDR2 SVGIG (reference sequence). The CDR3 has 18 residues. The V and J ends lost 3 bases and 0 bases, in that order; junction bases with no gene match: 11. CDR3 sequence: CAWRGERQGISYNSPLHF. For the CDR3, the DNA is TGTGCCTGGAGGGGGGAGAGACAGGGAATCTCCTATAATTCACCCCTCCACTTT.

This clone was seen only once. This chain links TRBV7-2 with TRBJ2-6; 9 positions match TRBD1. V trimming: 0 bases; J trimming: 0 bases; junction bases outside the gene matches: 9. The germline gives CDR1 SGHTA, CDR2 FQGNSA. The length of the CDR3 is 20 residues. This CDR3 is CASSLARQGGLSSGANVLTF. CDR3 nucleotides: TGTGCCAGCAGCTTAGCCCGACAGGGGGGGTTGAGCTCTGGGGCCAACGTCCTGACTTTC.

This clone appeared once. The CDR3 region has the DNA TGTGCCAGCAGCCCAACTGACACATTCACAGATACGCAGTATTTT. It is translated as CASSPTDTFTDTQYF. J is TRBJ2-3 and V is TRBV14; D remains ambiguous. Per germline, CDR1 SGHDN and CDR2 FVKESK. V was clipped by 4 bases and J by 2 bases, with 13 bases between them. This CDR3 has 15 amino acids.

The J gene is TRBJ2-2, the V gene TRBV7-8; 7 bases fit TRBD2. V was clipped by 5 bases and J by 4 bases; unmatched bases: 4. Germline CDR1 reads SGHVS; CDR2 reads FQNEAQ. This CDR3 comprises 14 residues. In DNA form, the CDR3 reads TGTGCCAGCAGCAAGACTAGCAGCACCGGGGAGCTGTTTTTT. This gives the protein CASSKTSSTGELFF.

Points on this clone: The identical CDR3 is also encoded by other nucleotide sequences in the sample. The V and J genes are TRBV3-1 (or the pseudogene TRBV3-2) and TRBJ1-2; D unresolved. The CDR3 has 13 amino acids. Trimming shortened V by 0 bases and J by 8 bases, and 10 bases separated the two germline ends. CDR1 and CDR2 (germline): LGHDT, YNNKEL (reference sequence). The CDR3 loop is CASSQDTVGGYTF. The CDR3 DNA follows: TGTGCCAGCAGCCAAGATACGGTCGGGGGCTACACCTTC.

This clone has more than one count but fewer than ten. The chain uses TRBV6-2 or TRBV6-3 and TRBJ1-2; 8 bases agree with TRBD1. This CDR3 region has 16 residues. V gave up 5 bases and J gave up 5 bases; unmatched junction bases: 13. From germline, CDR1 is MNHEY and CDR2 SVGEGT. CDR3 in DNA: TGTGCCAGCAGTACTCCGGCTGGACAGGGATTATATGGCTACACCTTC. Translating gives CASSTPAGQGLYGYTF.

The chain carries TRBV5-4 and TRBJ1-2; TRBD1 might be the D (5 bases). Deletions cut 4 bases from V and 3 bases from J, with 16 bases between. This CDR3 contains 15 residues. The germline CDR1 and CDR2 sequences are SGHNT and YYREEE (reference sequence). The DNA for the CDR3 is TGTGCCAGCAGCCGCGAACGAGACAGATACTATGGCTACACCTTC. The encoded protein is CASSRERDRYYGYTF.

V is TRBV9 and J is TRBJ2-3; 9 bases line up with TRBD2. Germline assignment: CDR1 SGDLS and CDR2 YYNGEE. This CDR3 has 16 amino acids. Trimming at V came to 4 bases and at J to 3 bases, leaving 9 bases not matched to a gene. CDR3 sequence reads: CASSRAGGFGTDTQYF. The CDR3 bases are TGTGCCAGCAGCCGCGCGGGGGGGTTTGGAACAGATACGCAGTATTTT.

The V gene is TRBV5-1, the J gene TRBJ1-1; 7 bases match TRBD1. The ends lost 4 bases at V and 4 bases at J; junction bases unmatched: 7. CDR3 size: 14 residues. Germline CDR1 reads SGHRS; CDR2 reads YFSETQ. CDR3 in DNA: TGCGCCAGCAGCGGCCGACAGGGTACCACTGAAGCTTTCTTT. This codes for CASSGRQGTTEAFF.

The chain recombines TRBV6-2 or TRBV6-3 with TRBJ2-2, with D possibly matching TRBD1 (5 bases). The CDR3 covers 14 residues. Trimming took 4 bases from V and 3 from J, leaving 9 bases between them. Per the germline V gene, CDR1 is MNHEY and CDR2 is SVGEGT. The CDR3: CASSSRADTGELFF. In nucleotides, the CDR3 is TGTGCCAGCAGTTCCAGGGCGGACACCGGGGAGCTGTTTTTT.

CDR3 nucleotides: TGTGCCAGCAGCCAATCTGGGACAGTGAACACCGGGGAGCTGTTTTTT. As protein: CASSQSGTVNTGELFF. The genes are TRBV11-3 and TRBJ2-2, with 7 bases fitting TRBD1. Trimming removed 5 bases from V and 1 base from J; junction bases left unmatched: 7. Germline CDR1 SGHNT, CDR2 YENEEA. The CDR3 totals 16 residues.

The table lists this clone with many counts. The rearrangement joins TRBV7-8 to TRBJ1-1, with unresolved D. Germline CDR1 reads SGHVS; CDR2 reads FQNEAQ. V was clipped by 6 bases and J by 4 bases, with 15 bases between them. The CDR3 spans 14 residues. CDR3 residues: CASSSREGRTEAFF. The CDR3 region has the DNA TGTGCCAGCAGTTCAAGGGAGGGTCGCACTGAAGCTTTCTTT.

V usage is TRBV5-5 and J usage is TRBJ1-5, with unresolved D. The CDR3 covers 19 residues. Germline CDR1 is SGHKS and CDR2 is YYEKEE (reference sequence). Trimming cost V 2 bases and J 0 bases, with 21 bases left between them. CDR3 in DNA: TGTGCCAGCAGCTTTGGCCCTATTGGGGATGGATATAGCAATCAGCCCCAGCATTTT. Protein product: CASSFGPIGDGYSNQPQHF.

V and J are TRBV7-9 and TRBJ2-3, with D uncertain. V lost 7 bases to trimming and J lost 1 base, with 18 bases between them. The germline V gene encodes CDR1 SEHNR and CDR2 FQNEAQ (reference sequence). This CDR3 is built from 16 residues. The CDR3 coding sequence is TGTGCCAGCACCTGGCTTTTGACTGGGGGCACAGATACGCAGTATTTT. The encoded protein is CASTWLLTGGTDTQYF.

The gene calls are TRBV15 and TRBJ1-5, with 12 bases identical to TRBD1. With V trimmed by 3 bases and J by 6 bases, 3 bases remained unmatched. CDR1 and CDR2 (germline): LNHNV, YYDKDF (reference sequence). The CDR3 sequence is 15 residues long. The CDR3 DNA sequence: TGTGCCACCAGCAGGGGACAGGGGGCTAGTCAGCCCCAGCATTTT. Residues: CATSRGQGASQPQHF.